Listed below are T cell receptor beta chains from one sample, sequenced in a study of blood T cell repertoires in COVID-19. Assay used: immunoSEQ multiplex PCR; TCRdb lists only in-frame clones, some missing. The sample carries approximately 30,000 clones, roughly 90% recorded once. Material: peripheral blood. These receptors originate from a middle-aged woman with active or convalescent COVID-19. Both conserved end residues are part of each CDR3. Each record gives: clone size, J gene, CDR3 length, D gene, V gene, CDR3 DNA, CDR3 protein. The D gene is left open where the match is weak. Clone size is not always given. Where it is, it says once, few, many or a class for expanded clones.

>-|TRBJ2-3|15|TRBD2|TRBV7-3
TGTGCCAGCAGCGCCCTAGCGGGAGGTGAAGATACGCAGTATTTT
CASSALAGGEDTQYF
>-|TRBJ2-2|17|TRBD2|TRBV30
TGTGCCTGGAGTGTACTAGCGGGGGGCGGGGAGGCCGGGGAGCTGTTTTTT
CAWSVLAGGGEAGELFF
>few|TRBJ1-1|14|-|TRBV7-9
TGTGCCAGCAGCTTAGCGGCAGAGGGCACTGAAGCTTTCTTT
CASSLAAEGTEAFF
>-|TRBJ2-7|15|-|TRBV4-3
TGCGCCAGCAGCCTCGGGCCCCTTCCAGGGAACGAGCAGTACTTC
CASSLGPLPGNEQYF
>-|TRBJ1-5|12|-|TRBV19
TGTGCCAGTAAAGTGGGCGGGCAGCCCCAGCATTTT
CASKVGGQPQHF
>-|TRBJ1-2|16|-|TRBV7-6
TGTGCCAGCAGCTTATGGGCAGACCACCCAAACTATGGCTACACCTTC
CASSLWADHPNYGYTF
>-|TRBJ2-1|16|TRBD2|TRBV24-1
TGTGCCACCAGTGCCGTGACTAGCGGGGATTACAATGAGCAGTTCTTC
CATSAVTSGDYNEQFF
>-|TRBJ2-7|12|-|TRBV2
TGTGCCAGCCAGGGGTCGACCTACGAGCAGTACTTC
CASQGSTYEQYF
>-|TRBJ2-3|13|TRBD2|TRBV9
TGTGCCAGCAGCCAAATGATGCGGGAGGCGCAGTATTTT
CASSQMMREAQYF
>-|TRBJ2-7|17|TRBD1|TRBV5-6
TGTGCCAGCAGCTCGCAAAGAAGGGACAGGGCATCCTACGAGCAGTACTTC
CASSSQRRDRASYEQYF
>-|TRBJ2-1|16|TRBD1|TRBV5-1
TGCGCCAGCAGCGCCACCGGGACAGGGATCTTAAATGAGCAGTTCTTC
CASSATGTGILNEQFF
>-|TRBJ2-7|15|TRBD1|TRBV7-9
TGTGCCAGCAGCCCGCGACAGGGGGCCACCTACGAGCAGTACTTC
CASSPRQGATYEQYF
>-|TRBJ2-3|15|TRBD1|TRBV3-1/TRBV3-2
TGTGCCAGCAGCCTCGGGACAGGGACCACAGATACGCAGTATTTT
CASSLGTGTTDTQYF
>-|TRBJ2-1|18|TRBD2|TRBV6-7
TGTGCCAGCAGTAACCCGAATCTACTAGCGGAGGGGACCAATGAGCAGTTCTTC
CASSNPNLLAEGTNEQFF
>few|TRBJ2-5|12|-|TRBV12-3/TRBV12-4
TGTGCCAGCAGCGGAGACAGGGAGACCCAGTACTTC
CASSGDRETQYF
>few|TRBJ2-7|12|-|TRBV11-2
TGTGCCAGCAGCTTAATCTCCGACGAGCAGTACTTC
CASSLISDEQYF